A single sample is the source of the 3 T cell receptor beta chains below, sequenced in a study of blood T cells in healthy people across ages. PCR was performed a second time for roughly 7 to 12 cycles using a sample-barcoded 5' primer and a J-beta primer mix. TCRdb independently ran MiXCR on the 5' RACE reads; one entry per CDR3 protein. The data hold about 590,000 distinct CDR3 sequences, with less than 35% observed a single time. Material for sequencing was blood. The receptor set was obtained from a woman aged 80 or over in good health.

This clonotype was counted a few times. The chain recombines TRBV3-1 with TRBJ1-1; D perhaps matches TRBD1 (5 bases). This CDR3 has 14 residues. V was trimmed by 3 bases and J by 7 bases, leaving 15 bases between them. The germline gives CDR1 LGHDT, CDR2 YNNKEL (reference sequence). The DNA of the CDR3 is TGTGCCAGCAGCCAGCTGACCGGGGGAGGTGAAGCTTTCTTT. Amino acid sequence: CASSQLTGGGEAFF.

This clonotype was detected ten times or more. V is TRBV7-2 and J is TRBJ2-1; D is possibly TRBD2 (7 bases). V lost 2 bases and J 7 bases, leaving 18 bases between the germline ends. Germline V gene lookup returns CDR1 SGHTA and CDR2 FQGNSA. The CDR3 contains 16 residues. The CDR3 DNA reads as TGTGCCAGCAGCTTATATGCGGGGGCCGGAAGGAATGAGCAGTTCTTC. Protein product: CASSLYAGAGRNEQFF.

The sample holds many counts of this clonotype. The chain carries TRBV5-1 and TRBJ2-3, with D perhaps being TRBD1 or TRBD2 (5 bases each). This CDR3 comprises 14 residues. Germline-derived CDR1 and CDR2 are SGHRS and YFSETQ. The ends were cut back, 3 bases at V and 2 bases at J, with 10 bases in the middle. The CDR3 loop reads CASSWGSYTDTQYF. The CDR3 coding sequence is TGCGCCAGCAGCTGGGGGTCTTACACAGATACGCAGTATTTT.